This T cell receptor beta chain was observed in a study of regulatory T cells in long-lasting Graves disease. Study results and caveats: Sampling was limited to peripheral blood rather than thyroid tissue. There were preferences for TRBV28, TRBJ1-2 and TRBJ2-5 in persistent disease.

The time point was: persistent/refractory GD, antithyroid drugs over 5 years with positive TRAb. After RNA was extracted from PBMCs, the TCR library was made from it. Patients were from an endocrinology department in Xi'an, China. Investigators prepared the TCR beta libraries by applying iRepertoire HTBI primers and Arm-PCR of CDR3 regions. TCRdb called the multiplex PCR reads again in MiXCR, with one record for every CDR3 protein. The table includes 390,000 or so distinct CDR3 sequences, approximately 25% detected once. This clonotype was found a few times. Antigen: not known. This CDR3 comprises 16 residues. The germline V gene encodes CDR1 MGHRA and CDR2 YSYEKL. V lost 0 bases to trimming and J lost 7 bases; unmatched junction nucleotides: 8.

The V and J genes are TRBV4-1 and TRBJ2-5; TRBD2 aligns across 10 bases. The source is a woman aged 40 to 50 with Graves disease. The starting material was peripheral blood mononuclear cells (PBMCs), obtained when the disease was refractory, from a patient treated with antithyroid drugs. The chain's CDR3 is CASSQEKREGPGTQYF. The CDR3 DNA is TGCGCCAGCAGCCAAGAGAAGCGGGAGGGCCCGGGGACCCAGTACTTC.